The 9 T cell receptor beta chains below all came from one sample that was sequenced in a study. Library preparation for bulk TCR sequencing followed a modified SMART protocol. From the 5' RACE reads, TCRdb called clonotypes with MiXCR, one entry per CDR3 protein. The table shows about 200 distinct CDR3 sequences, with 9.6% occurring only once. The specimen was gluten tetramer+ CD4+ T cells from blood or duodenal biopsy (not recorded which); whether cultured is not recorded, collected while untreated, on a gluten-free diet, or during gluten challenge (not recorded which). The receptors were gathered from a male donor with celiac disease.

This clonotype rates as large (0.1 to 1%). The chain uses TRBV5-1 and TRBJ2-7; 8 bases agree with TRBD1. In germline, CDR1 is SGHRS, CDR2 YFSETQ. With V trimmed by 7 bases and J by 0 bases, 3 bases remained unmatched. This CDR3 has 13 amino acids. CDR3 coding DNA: TGCGCCAGCGGACAGGGCGGCTCCTACGAGCAGTACTTC. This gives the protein CASGQGGSYEQYF.

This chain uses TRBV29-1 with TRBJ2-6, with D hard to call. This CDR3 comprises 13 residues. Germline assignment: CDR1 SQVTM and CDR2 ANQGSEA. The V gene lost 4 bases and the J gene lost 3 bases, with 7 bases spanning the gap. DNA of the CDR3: TGCAGCGTTGGAGGTGGTGGGGCCAACGTCCTGACTTTC. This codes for CSVGGGGANVLTF.

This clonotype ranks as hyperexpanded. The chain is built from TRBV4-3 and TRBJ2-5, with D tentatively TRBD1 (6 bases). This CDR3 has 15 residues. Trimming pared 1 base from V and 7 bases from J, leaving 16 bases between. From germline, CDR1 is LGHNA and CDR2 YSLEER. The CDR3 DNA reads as TGCGCCAGCAGCCAAGCTATCTATGTGGGGGCGACCCAGTACTTC. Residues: CASSQAIYVGATQYF.

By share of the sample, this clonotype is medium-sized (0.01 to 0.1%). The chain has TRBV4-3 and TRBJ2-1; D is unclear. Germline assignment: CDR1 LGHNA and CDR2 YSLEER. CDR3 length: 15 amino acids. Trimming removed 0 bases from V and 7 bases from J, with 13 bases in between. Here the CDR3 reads CASSQDLPLGNEQFF. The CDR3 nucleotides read TGCGCCAGCAGCCAAGATTTGCCGTTGGGAAATGAGCAGTTCTTC.

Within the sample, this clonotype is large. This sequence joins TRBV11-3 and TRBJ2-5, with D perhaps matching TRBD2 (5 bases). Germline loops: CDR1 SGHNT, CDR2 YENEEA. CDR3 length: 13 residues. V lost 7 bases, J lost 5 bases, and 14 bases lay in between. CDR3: CASIVPGMETQYF. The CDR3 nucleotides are TGTGCCAGCATCGTGCCCGGGATGGAGACCCAGTACTTC.

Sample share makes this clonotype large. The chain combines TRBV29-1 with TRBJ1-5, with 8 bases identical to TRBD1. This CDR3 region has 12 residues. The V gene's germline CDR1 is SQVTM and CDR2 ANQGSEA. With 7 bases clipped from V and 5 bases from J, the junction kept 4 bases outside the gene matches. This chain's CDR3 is CSAGGMDQPQHF. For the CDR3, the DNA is TGCAGCGCAGGGGGCATGGATCAGCCCCAGCATTTT. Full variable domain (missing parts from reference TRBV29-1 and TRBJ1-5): SAVISQKPSRDICQRGTSLTIQCQVDSQVTMMFWYRQQPGQSLTLIATANQGSEATYESGFVIDKFPISRPNLTFSTLTVSNMSPEDSSIYLCSAGGMDQPQHFGDGTRLSIL.

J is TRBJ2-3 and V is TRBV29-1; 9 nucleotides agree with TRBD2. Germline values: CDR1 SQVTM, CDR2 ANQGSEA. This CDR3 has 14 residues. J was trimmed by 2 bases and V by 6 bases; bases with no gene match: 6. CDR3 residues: CSVGLATPTDTQYF. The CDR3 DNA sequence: TGCAGCGTGGGACTAGCAACCCCCACAGATACGCAGTATTTT.

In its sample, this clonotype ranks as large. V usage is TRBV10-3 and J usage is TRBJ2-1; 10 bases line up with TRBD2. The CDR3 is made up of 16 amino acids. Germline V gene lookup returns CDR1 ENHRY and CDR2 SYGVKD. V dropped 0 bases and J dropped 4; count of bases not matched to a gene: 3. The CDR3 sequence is CAISESGLAVYNEQFF. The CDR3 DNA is TGTGCCATCAGTGAGTCTGGACTAGCGGTTTACAATGAGCAGTTCTTC.

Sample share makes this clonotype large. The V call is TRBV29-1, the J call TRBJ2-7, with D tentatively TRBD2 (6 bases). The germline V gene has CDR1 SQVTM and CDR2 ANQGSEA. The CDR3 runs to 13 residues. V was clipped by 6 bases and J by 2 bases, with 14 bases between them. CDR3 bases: TGCAGCGTACTCCCCCCGGGGGCCTACGAGCAGTACTTC. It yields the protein CSVLPPGAYEQYF.